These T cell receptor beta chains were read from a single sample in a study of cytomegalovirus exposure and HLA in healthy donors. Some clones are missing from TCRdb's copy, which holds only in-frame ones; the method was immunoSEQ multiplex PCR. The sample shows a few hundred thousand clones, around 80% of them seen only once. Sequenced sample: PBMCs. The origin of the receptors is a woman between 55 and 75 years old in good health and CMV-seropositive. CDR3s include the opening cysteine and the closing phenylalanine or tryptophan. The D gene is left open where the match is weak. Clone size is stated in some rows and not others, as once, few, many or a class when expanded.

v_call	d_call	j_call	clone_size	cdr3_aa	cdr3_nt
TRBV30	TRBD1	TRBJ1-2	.	CAWKLGVLTGRDGYTF	TGTGCCTGGAAACTAGGTGTGCTGACAGGGCGGGATGGCTACACCTTC
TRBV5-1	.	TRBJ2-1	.	CASSLGGSSYNEQFF	TGCGCCAGCAGCTTGGGAGGGAGCTCCTACAATGAGCAGTTCTTC
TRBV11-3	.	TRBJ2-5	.	CASSPGTYPTRETQYF	TGTGCCAGCAGCCCCGGGACATACCCGACCCGGGAGACCCAGTACTTC
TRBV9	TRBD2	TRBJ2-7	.	CASSEGLAGGSYEQYF	TGTGCCAGCAGCGAGGGACTAGCGGGAGGCTCCTACGAGCAGTACTTC
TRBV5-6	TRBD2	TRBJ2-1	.	CASSWTRDEQFF	TGTGCCAGCAGCTGGACTAGGGATGAGCAGTTCTTC
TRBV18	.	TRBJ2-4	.	CASSLEAGAKNIQYF	TGTGCCAGCTCCCTCGAGGCAGGGGCCAAAAACATTCAGTACTTC
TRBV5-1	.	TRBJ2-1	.	CASSSTRGRAYNEQFF	TGCGCCAGCAGCTCGACCAGAGGGCGGGCTTACAATGAGCAGTTCTTC
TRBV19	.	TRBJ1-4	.	CASGRDFATNEKLFF	TGTGCCAGTGGTAGGGACTTCGCAACTAATGAAAAACTGTTTTTT
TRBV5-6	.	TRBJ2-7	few	CASSYGTRGRYEQYF	TGTGCCAGCAGCTACGGGACAAGGGGGAGATACGAGCAGTACTTC
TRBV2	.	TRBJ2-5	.	CASRPGTHHRETQYF	TGTGCCAGCAGGCCCGGGACTCACCACCGCGAGACCCAGTACTTC
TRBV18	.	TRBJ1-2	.	CASSPPARYGYTF	TGTGCCAGCTCACCACCCGCGAGGTATGGCTACACCTTC
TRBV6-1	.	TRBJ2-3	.	CATRVSITDTQYF	TGTGCCACCAGGGTTTCTATCACAGATACGCAGTATTTT
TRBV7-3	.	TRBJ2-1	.	CASSPTSSNNEQFF	TGTGCCAGCAGCCCAACCTCTTCTAACAATGAGCAGTTCTTC
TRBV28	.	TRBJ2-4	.	CASSLRDIQYF	TGTGCCAGCAGTTTACGGGACATTCAGTACTTC
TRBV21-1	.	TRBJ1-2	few	CASSKGDSGIRNGYTF	TGTGCCAGCAGCAAAGGGGACTCCGGTATTAGGAATGGCTACACCTTC
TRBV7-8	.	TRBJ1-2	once	CASSLDGESNYGYTF	TGTGCCAGCAGCTTAGACGGGGAATCTAACTATGGCTACACCTTC